This section outlines one T cell receptor beta chain sequence together with its context. Its antigen remains unidentified. Researchers made TCR beta libraries by using iRepertoire HTBI primers and running Arm-PCR on CDR3 regions. Study processing details: The study identified about 60 TRBV and about 14 TRBJ segments across samples. TCRdb re-called the multiplex PCR reads with MiXCR, one entry per CDR3 protein. TCRdb's processing, not the authors', yielded these V and J calls. The data show more than 350,000 distinct CDR3 sequences, with roughly a fifth seen just once and approximately 15% held by the top ten. V trimming: 7 bases; J trimming: 5 bases; junction bases outside the gene matches: 5. The germline gives CDR1 SNHLY, CDR2 FYNNEI. The CDR3 loop spans 13 amino acids. The data were obtained in a study of regulatory T cells in long-lasting Graves disease. The study, taken as a whole, reports: Newly diagnosed patients shared more than 750 public clonotypes; persistent patients shared 2,500 to 3,000. Persistent disease preferred TRBV28, TRBJ1-2 and TRBJ2-5.

Time point in this sample: persistent/refractory GD, antithyroid drugs over 5 years with positive TRAb. Construction of the TCR library relied on RNA isolated from PBMCs. The chain combines TRBV2 with TRBJ1-2; the match to TRBD1 covers 9 bases. The sample consisted of peripheral blood mononuclear cells (PBMCs), taken when the disease was refractory, from a patient treated with antithyroid drugs. The receptor was isolated from a female donor with Graves disease. CDR3 amino acids: CASMGQGRYGYTF. The CDR3 DNA reads as TGTGCCAGCATGGGACAGGGAAGATATGGCTACACCTTC.